This T cell receptor (beta chain) was sequenced in a study of blood T cell repertoires in COVID-19. Profiling relied on immunoSEQ multiplex PCR, and the TCRdb table lists in-frame clones only, not all of them. Among roughly 60,000 clones, approximately 86% were seen once, and the ten largest hold about 7.4%. The CDR3 length is 16 residues. Germline V gene sequence: CDR1 SNHLY, CDR2 FYNNEI. J gave up 10 bases and V 3 bases, and 12 bases lay outside the gene matches. The specimen sequenced was peripheral blood. The chain is built from TRBV2 and TRBJ1-6; 7 nucleotides agree with TRBD1. This clonotype was obtained from a human donor with active COVID-19. The donor label of this sample is uncertain. This CDR3 reads CASSDRGTMLGSPLHF. The CDR3 DNA reads as TGTGCCAGCAGTGACAGGGGGACAATGTTGGGGTCACCCCTCCACTTT.